This TCR beta chain was observed in a study of T-cell memory formation after mild COVID-19. TCRdb reprocessed the 5' RACE reads via MiXCR and lists one record per CDR3 protein. The data contain roughly 600,000 distinct CDR3 sequences, more than 15% of them singletons. CDR1 and CDR2 from the germline V gene are SGHRS and YFSETQ. Trimming removed 6 bases from V and 1 base from J, with 10 bases in between. This CDR3 spans 13 amino acids. There are a few counts of this clonotype. Sequenced sample: PBMCs or a T cell subset sorted from them (not recorded which). The origin of this receptor is an adult woman who had mild COVID-19 (a few samples of this study predate the infection). Cell type and time point are not known. The V and J genes are TRBV5-1 and TRBJ1-1, with D unresolved. The chain's CDR3 is CASNRGENTEAFF. The CDR3 coding sequence is TGCGCCAGCAACCGTGGGGAGAACACTGAAGCTTTCTTT.